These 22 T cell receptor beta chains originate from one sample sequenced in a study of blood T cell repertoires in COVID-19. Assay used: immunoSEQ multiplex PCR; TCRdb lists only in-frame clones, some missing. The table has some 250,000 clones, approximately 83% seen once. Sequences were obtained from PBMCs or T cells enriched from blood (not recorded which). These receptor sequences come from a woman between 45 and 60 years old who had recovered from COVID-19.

CDR3 sequence: CASSILGQAASGNTIYF. Written as DNA, the CDR3 is TGTGCCAGTAGTATACTCGGACAGGCAGCCTCTGGAAACACCATATATTTT. The chain couples TRBV19 to TRBJ1-3; 7 bases are shared with TRBD1. The V gene end was trimmed by 2 bases and the J gene end by 0 bases; junction bases not matched to a gene: 7. The germline V gene has CDR1 LNHDA and CDR2 SQIVND (reference sequence). The CDR3 is 17 amino acids.

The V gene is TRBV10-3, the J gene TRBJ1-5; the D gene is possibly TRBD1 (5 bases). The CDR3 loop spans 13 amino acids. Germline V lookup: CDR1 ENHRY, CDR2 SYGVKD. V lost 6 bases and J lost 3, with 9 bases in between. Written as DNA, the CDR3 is TGTGCCATCAGGGACATAGACAATCAGCCCCAGCATTTT. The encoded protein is CAIRDIDNQPQHF.

Here the CDR3 reads CASSEAWQGGYEQYF. The CDR3 region has the DNA TGTGCCAGCAGTGAAGCGTGGCAGGGGGGCTACGAGCAGTACTTC. The rearrangement links TRBV6-1 to TRBJ2-7; weak D call: TRBD1 (7 bases). V was pared by 0 bases and J by 3 bases, with 12 bases between. This CDR3 contains 15 residues. Germline values: CDR1 MNHNS, CDR2 SASEGT.

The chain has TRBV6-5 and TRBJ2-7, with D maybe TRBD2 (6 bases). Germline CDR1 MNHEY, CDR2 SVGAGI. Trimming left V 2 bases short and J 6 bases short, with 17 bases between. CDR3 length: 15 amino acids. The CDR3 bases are TGTGCCAGCAGTTACGCCGCGGCGGGGCGAGGCGAGCAGTACTTC. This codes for CASSYAAAGRGEQYF.

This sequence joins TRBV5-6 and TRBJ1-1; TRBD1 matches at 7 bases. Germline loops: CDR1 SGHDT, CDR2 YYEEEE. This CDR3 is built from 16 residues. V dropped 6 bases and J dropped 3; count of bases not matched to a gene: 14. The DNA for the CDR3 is TGTGCCAGCACCCCCCGGCGGTTACAGGGGTACACTGAAGCTTTCTTT. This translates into CASTPRRLQGYTEAFF.

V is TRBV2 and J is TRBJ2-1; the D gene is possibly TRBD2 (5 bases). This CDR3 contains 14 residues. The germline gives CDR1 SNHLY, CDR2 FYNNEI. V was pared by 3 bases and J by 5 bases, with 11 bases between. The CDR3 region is CASSDQRSNNEQFF. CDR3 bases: TGTGCCAGCAGTGATCAGCGGAGCAACAATGAGCAGTTCTTC. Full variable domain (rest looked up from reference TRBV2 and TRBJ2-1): EPEVTQTPSHQVTQMGQEVILRCVPISNHLYFYWYRQILGQKVEFLVSFYNNEISEKSEIFDDQFSVERPDGSNFTLKIRSTKLEDSAMYFCASSDQRSNNEQFFGPGTRLTVL.

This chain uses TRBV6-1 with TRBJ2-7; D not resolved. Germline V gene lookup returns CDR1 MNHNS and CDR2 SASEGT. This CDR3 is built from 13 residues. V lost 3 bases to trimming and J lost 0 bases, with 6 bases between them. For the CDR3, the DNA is TGTGCCAGCAGTGAGTACAGCTCCTACGAGCAGTACTTC. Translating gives CASSEYSSYEQYF.

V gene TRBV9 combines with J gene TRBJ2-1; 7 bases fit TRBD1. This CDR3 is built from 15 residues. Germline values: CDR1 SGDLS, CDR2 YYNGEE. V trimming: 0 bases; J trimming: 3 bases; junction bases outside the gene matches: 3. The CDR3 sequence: CASSVVTGNYNEQFF. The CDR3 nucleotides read TGTGCCAGCAGCGTAGTGACAGGGAACTACAATGAGCAGTTCTTC.

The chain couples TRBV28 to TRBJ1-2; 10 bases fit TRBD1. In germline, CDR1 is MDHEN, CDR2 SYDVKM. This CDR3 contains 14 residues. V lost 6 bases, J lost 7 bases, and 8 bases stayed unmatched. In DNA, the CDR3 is TGTGCCAGCAGAGAATCGACAGGGGGCCCTGGCTACACCTTC. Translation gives CASRESTGGPGYTF.

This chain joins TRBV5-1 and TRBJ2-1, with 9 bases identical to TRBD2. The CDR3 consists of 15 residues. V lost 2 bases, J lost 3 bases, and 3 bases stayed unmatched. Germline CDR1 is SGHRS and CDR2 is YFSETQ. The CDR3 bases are TGCGCCAGCAGCTTTAGCGGGAGTATCTACAATGAGCAGTTCTTC. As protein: CASSFSGSIYNEQFF.

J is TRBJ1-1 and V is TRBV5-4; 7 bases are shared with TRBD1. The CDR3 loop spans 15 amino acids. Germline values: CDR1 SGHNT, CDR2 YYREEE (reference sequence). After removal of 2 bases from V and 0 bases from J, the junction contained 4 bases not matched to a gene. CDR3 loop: CASSLGGQLNTEAFF. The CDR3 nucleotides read TGTGCCAGCAGCTTAGGGGGACAGCTGAACACTGAAGCTTTCTTT.

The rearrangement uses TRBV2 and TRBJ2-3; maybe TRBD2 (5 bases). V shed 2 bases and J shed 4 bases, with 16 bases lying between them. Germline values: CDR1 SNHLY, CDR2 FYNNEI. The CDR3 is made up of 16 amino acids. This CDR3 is CASSESVGVGADTQYF. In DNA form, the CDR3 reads TGTGCCAGCAGTGAATCGGTGGGAGTGGGAGCAGATACGCAGTATTTT. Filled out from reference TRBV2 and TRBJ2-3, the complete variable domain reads EPEVTQTPSHQVTQMGQEVILRCVPISNHLYFYWYRQILGQKVEFLVSFYNNEISEKSEIFDDQFSVERPDGSNFTLKIRSTKLEDSAMYFCASSESVGVGADTQYFGPGTRLTVL.

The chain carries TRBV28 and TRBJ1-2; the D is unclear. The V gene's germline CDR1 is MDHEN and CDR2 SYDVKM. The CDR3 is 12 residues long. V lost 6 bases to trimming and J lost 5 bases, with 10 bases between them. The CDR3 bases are TGTGCCAGCAGGGAGACCGGATATGGCTACACCTTC. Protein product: CASRETGYGYTF.

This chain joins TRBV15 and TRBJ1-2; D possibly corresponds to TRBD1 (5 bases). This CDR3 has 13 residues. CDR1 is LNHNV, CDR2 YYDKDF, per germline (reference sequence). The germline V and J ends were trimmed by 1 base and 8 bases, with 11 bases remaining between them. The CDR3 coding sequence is TGTGCCACCAGCAGAGGCCGACAGTCAGGCTACACCTTC. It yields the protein CATSRGRQSGYTF.

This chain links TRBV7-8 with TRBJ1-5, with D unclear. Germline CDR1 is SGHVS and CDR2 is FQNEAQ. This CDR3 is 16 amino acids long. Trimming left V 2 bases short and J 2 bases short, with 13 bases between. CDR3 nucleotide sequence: TGTGCCAGCAGCTTATTCGGTCCCGCTGGCAATCAGCCCCAGCATTTT. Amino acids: CASSLFGPAGNQPQHF.

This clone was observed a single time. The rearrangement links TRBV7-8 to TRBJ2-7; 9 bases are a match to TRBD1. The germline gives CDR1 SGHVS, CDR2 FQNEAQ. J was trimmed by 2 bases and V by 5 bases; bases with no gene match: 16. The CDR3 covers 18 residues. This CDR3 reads CASSVRDREIRSPYEQYF. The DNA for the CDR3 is TGTGCCAGCAGCGTCCGGGACAGGGAGATAAGGTCGCCCTACGAGCAGTACTTC.

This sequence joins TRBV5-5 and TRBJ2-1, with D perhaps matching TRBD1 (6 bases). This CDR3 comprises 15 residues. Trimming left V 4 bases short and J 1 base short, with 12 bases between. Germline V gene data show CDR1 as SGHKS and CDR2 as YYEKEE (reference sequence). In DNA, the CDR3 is TGTGCCAGCAGCCGGCAGGGGTCGTCCTACAATGAGCAGTTCTTC. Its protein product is CASSRQGSSYNEQFF.

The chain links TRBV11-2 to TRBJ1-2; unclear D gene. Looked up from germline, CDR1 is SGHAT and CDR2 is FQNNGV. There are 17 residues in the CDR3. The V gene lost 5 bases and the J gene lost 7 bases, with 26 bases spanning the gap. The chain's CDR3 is CASSRERGRVGYGGYTF. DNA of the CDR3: TGTGCCAGCAGCCGCGAGCGGGGTAGAGTGGGCTACGGTGGCTACACCTTC.

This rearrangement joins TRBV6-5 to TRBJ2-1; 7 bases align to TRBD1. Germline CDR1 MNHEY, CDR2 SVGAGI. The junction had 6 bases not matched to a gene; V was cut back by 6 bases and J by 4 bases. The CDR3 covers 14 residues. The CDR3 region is CASSVRDRYNEQFF. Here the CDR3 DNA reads TGTGCCAGCAGCGTCCGGGACAGATACAATGAGCAGTTCTTC.

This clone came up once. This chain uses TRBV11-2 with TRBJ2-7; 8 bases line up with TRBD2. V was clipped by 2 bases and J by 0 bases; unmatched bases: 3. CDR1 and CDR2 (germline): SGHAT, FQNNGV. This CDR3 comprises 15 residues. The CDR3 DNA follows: TGTGCCAGCAGCTTAACCAGCGGGAGCTCCTACGAGCAGTACTTC. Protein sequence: CASSLTSGSSYEQYF.

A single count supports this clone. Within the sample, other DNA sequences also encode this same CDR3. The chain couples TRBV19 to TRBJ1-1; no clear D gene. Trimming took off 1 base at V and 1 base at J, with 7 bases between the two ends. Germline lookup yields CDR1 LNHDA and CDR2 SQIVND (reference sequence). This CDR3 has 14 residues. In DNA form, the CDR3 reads TGTGCCAGTAGTATAGTTGGAGGGAACACTGAAGCTTTCTTT. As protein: CASSIVGGNTEAFF.

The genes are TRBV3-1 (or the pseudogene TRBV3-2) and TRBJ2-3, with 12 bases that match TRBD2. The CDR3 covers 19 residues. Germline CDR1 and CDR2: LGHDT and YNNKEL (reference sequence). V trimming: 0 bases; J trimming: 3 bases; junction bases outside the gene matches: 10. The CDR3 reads CASSQEVKGTSGLTDTQYF. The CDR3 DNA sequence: TGTGCCAGCAGCCAAGAAGTAAAGGGGACTAGCGGGTTAACAGATACGCAGTATTTT.